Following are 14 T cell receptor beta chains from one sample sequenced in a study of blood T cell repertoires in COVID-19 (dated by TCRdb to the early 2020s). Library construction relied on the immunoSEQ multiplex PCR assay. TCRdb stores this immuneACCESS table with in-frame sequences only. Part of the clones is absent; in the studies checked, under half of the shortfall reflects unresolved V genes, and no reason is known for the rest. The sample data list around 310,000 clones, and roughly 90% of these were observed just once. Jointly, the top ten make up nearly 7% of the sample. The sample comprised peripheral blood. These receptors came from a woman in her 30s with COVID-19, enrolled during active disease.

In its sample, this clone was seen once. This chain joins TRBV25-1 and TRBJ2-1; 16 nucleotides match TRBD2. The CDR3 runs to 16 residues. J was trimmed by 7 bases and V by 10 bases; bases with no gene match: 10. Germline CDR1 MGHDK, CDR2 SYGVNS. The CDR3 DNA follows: TGTGCCACCCTCGGGACTAGCGGGAGGGGAGGGAATGAGCAGTTCTTC. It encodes CATLGTSGRGGNEQFF.

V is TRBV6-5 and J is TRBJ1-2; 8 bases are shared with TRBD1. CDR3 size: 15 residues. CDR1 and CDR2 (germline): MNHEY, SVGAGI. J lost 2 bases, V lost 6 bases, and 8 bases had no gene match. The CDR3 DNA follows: TGTGCCAGCAGGGGGGGCAGGGGGCGAAACTATGGCTACACCTTC. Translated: CASRGGRGRNYGYTF.

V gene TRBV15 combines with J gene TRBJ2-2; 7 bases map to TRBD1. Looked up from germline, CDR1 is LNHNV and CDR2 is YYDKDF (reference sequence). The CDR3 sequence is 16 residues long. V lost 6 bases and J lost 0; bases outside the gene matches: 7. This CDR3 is CATSPRGTANTGELFF. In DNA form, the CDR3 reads TGTGCCACCAGTCCAAGGGGGACAGCGAACACCGGGGAGCTGTTTTTT.

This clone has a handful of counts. CDR3 in DNA: TGCAGCGTCGAACGGAGGAACACTGAAGCTTTCTTT. Translating it yields CSVERRNTEAFF. V is TRBV29-1 and J is TRBJ1-1; D ambiguous. The CDR3 loop spans 12 amino acids. V was pared by 6 bases and J by 1 base, with 9 bases between. Germline CDR1 and CDR2: SQVTM and ANQGSEA.

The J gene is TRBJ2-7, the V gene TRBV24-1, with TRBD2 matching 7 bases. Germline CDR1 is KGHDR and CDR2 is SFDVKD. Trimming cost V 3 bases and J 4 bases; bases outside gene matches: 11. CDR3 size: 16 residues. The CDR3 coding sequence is TGTGCCACCAGTGATCCCAAGGGCGGGAGTAATTACGAGCAGTACTTC. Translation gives CATSDPKGGSNYEQYF.

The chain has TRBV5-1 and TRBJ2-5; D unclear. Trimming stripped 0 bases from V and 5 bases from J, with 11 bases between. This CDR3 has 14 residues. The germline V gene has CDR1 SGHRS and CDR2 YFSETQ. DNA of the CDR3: TGCGCCAGCAGCTTGGTAGGAGCCCAGGAGACCCAGTACTTC. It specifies CASSLVGAQETQYF.

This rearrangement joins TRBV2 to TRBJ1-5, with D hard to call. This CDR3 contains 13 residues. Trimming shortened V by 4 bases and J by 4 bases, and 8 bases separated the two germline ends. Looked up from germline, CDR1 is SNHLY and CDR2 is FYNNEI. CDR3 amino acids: CASSVTENQPQHF. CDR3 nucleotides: TGTGCCAGCAGTGTAACTGAAAATCAGCCCCAGCATTTT.

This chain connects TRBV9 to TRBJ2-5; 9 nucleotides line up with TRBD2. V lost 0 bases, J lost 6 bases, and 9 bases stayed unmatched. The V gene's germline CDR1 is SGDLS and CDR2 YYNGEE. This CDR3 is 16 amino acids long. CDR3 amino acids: CASSVEAGGPGKTQYF. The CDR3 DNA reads TGTGCCAGCAGCGTAGAAGCGGGAGGCCCAGGGAAGACCCAGTACTTC. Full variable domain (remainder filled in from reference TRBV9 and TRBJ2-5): DSGVTQTPKHLITATGQRVTLRCSPRSGDLSVYWYQQSLDQGLQFLIQYYNGEERAKGNILERFSAQQFPDLHSELNLSSLELGDSALYFCASSVEAGGPGKTQYFGPGTRLLVL.

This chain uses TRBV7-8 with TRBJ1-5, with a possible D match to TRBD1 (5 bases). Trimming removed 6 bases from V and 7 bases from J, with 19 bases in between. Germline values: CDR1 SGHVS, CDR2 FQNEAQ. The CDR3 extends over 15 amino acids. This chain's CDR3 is CASSPAVGGGQPQHF. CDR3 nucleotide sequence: TGTGCCAGCAGTCCAGCGGTCGGGGGAGGGCAGCCCCAGCATTTT.

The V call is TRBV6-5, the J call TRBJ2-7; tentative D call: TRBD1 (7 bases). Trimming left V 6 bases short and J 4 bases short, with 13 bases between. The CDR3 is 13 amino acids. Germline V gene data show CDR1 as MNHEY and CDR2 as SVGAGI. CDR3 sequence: CASRQGTLYEQYF. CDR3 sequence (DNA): TGTGCCAGCAGACAGGGGACTTTATACGAGCAGTACTTC.

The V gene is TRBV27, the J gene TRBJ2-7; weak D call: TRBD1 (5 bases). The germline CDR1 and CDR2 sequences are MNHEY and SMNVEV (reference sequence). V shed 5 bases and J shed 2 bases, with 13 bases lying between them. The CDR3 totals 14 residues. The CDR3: CASSPPDTAYEQYF. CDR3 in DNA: TGTGCCAGCAGTCCCCCGGACACCGCCTACGAGCAGTACTTC.

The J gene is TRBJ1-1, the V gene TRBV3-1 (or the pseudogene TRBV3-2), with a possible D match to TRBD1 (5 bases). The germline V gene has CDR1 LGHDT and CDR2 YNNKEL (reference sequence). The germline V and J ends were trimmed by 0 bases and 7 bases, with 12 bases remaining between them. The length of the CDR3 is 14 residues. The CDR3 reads CASSQDGKGFEAFF. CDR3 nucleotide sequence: TGTGCCAGCAGCCAAGATGGGAAGGGGTTTGAAGCTTTCTTT.

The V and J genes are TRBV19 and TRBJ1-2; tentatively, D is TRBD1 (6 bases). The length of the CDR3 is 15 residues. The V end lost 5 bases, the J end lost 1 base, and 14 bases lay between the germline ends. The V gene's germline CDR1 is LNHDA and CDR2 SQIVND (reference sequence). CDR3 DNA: TGTGCCAGTAGTCGGCAACAGGGAAGTAACTATGGCTACACCTTC. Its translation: CASSRQQGSNYGYTF.

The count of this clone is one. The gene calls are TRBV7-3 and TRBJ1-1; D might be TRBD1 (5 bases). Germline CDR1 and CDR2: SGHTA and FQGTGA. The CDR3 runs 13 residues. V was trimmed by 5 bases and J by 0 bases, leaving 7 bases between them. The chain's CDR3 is CASSQGMNTEAFF. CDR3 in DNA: TGTGCCAGCAGCCAGGGCATGAACACTGAAGCTTTCTTT.